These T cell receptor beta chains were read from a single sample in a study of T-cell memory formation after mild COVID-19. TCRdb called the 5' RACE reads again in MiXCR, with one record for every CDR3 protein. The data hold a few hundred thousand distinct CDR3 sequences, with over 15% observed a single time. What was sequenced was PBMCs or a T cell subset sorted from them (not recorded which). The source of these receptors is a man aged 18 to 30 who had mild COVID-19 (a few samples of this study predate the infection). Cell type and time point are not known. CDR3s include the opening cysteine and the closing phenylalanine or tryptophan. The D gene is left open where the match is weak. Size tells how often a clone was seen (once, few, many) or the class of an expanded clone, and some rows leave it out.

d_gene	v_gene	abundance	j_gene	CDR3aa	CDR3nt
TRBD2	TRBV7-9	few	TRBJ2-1	CASSPGTSGGPGRFF	TGTGCCAGCAGCCCCGGGACTAGCGGGGGCCCCGGGCGGTTCTTC
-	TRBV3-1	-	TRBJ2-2	CASSREVSETGELFF	TGTGCCAGCAGCAGGGAGGTTAGCGAGACCGGGGAGCTGTTTTTT
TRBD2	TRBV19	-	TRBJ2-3	CASSLAPGGPDTQYF	TGTGCCAGTAGTTTAGCGCCGGGGGGGCCCGATACGCAGTATTTT
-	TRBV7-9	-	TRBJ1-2	CASSLEPTGGAAYGYTF	TGTGCCAGCAGCTTAGAGCCCACAGGCGGGGCCGCCTATGGCTACACCTTC
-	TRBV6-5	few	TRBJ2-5	CASSFLGTQYF	TGTGCCAGCAGTTTCCTGGGGACCCAGTACTTC
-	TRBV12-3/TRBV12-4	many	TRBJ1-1	CASSTTGSNTEAFF	TGTGCCAGCAGCACGACAGGCTCGAACACTGAAGCTTTCTTT
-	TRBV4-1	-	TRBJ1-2	CASSQERNYGYTF	TGCGCCAGCAGCCAAGAGAGAAACTATGGCTACACCTTC
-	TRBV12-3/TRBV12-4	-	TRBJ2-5	CASSFWGVGETQYF	TGTGCCAGCAGTTTCTGGGGGGTCGGCGAGACCCAGTACTTC
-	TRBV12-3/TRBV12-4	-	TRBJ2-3	CASSFRTDTDTQYF	TGTGCCAGCAGTTTTAGGACAGACACAGATACGCAGTATTTT
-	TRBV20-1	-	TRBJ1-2	CSADGAPGARGYTF	TGCAGTGCTGATGGGGCTCCAGGAGCAAGGGGCTACACCTTC
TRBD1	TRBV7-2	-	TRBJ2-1	CASSLAPGTGPSYNEQFF	TGTGCCAGCAGCTTGGCCCCCGGGACAGGGCCCTCCTACAATGAGCAGTTCTTC
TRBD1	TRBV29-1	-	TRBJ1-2	CSVPDRGHGYTF	TGCAGCGTCCCGGACAGGGGGCATGGCTACACCTTC
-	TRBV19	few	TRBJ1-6	CASSEDSYNSPLHF	TGTGCCAGTAGTGAGGACTCCTATAATTCACCCCTCCACTTT
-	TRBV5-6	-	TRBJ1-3	CASSSGYSGNTIYF	TGTGCCAGCAGCTCAGGGTACTCTGGAAACACCATATATTTT
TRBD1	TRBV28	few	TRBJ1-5	CASREGAKGQPQHF	TGTGCCAGCAGGGAGGGGGCTAAGGGTCAGCCCCAGCATTTT
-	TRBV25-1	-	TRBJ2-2	CASSESGINTGELFF	TGTGCCAGCAGTGAATCCGGGATAAACACCGGGGAGCTGTTTTTT
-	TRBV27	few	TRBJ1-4	CASRPSLGAKLFF	TGTGCCAGCAGACCAAGTCTAGGAGCAAAACTGTTTTTT
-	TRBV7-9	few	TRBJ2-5	CASSLQGMETQYF	TGTGCCAGCAGCTTACAGGGGATGGAGACCCAGTACTTC
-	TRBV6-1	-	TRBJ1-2	CASSPGVTNYGYTF	TGTGCCAGCAGTCCAGGGGTCACTAACTATGGCTACACCTTC
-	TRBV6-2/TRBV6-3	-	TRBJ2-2	CAARTRDPNTGELFF	TGTGCCGCCAGAACCAGGGACCCGAACACCGGGGAGCTGTTTTTT
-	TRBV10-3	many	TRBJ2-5	CATRPPLGETQYF	TGTGCCACCCGGCCCCCACTAGGAGAGACCCAGTACTTC
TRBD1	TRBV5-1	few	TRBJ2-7	CASSYRDRGLNEQYF	TGCGCCAGCAGTTACCGGGACAGGGGGCTCAACGAGCAGTACTTC
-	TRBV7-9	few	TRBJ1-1	CASGNSYNTEAFF	TGTGCCAGCGGAAACAGCTATAACACTGAAGCTTTCTTT
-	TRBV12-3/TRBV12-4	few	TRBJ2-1	CASSPRFSSYNEQFF	TGTGCCAGCAGTCCGCGGTTTAGCTCCTACAATGAGCAGTTCTTC
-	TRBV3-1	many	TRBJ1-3	CASSFGNTIYF	TGTGCCAGCAGCTTTGGAAACACCATATATTTT
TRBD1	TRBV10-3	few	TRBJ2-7	CAISGTGKNYEQYF	TGTGCCATCAGTGGGACAGGGAAGAATTACGAGCAGTACTTC
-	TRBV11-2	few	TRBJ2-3	CASSLAEAGTDTQYF	TGTGCCAGCAGCTTAGCAGAGGCGGGCACAGATACGCAGTATTTT
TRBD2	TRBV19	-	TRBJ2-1	CASSIDHPSGGRRWQFF	TGTGCCAGTAGTATAGATCATCCAAGCGGGGGCCGGAGATGGCAGTTCTTC
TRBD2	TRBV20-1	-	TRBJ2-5	CSALHGGQETQYF	TGCAGTGCACTGCACGGGGGGCAAGAGACCCAGTACTTC
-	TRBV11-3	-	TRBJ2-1	CASSLEGAYNEQFF	TGTGCCAGCAGCTTAGAGGGGGCTTACAATGAGCAGTTCTTC
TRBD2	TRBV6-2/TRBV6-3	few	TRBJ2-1	CASSYILAGHNEQFF	TGTGCCAGCAGTTATATACTAGCGGGCCACAATGAGCAGTTCTTC